The 16 T cell receptor beta chains given below trace back to one sample, sequenced in a study of human CD8 memory T cell subsets. A UMI-labeled 5' RACE approach was the method that produced the TCR beta libraries. With the 5' RACE reads reprocessed, TCRdb shows one record per CDR3 protein and no DNA. This sample carries approximately 12,000 distinct CDR3 sequences, with about 9% going to the ten biggest clones. The sequenced material came from CD8+ T cells from PBMCs. Receptors originate from a human donor in good health.

CDR3 region: CASSGVAGGFPDTQYF. The J gene is TRBJ2-3, the V gene TRBV7-2; TCRdb calls TRBD2, which cannot be checked without DNA. Germline V gene sequence: CDR1 SGHTA, CDR2 FQGNSA. CDR3 length equals 16 residues.

V usage is TRBV5-1 and J usage is TRBJ2-2; with no DNA, the TCRdb D assignment of TRBD1 cannot be verified. CDR1 is SGHRS, CDR2 YFSETQ, per germline. The length of the CDR3 is 16 residues. The CDR3 loop reads CASSSSSAPNTGELFF.

V gene TRBV28 combines with J gene TRBJ2-3. The CDR3 is 14 residues long. Germline V CDR1 and CDR2: MDHEN, SYDVKM. CDR3 amino acids: CASSFVGVTDTQYF.

The chain couples TRBV24-1 to TRBJ2-7; TCRdb's D call, TRBD1, is unchecked because there is no DNA. The CDR3 sequence is 13 residues long. CDR1 KGHDR and CDR2 SFDVKD come from the germline V gene. The CDR3 loop is CATRPDMGIEQYF.

The chain carries TRBV4-2 and TRBJ1-5; TCRdb names TRBD1, which stays unverified in the absence of DNA. The V gene's germline CDR1 is LGHNA and CDR2 YNFKEQ. The CDR3 consists of 15 residues. The CDR3 here is CASSSTDRESQPQHF.

The chain couples TRBV21-1 to TRBJ2-4; the D call of TRBD2 rests on TCRdb alone, since no DNA is present to check it. TRBV21-1 is recorded as a pseudogene. This CDR3 has 18 amino acids. CDR3 sequence: CASSKGIREVLAKNIQYF.

The rearrangement links TRBV11-3 to TRBJ2-2; the D gene TCRdb calls, TRBD1, cannot be checked with no DNA. The CDR3 has 15 residues. Germline V gives CDR1 SGHNT, CDR2 YENEEA. The CDR3 loop reads CASSSGWGAPGELFF.

The genes are TRBV7-9 and TRBJ2-7; TCRdb calls TRBD1, which cannot be checked without DNA. The length of the CDR3 is 15 residues. Germline CDR1 SEHNR, CDR2 FQNEAQ (reference sequence). CDR3: CASSGRDGSLREQYF. Complete variable domain (other parts from reference TRBV7-9 and TRBJ2-7): DTGVSQNPRHKITKRGQNVTFRCDPISEHNRLYWYRQTLGQGPEFLTYFQNEAQLEKSRLLSDRFSAERPKGSFSTLEIQRTEQGDSAMYLCASSGRDGSLREQYFGPGTRLTVT.

CDR3 sequence reads: CATSAPGAPEQFF. J is TRBJ2-1 and V is TRBV24-1; TCRdb proposes TRBD1, but this gene call is untestable without DNA. Germline lookup yields CDR1 KGHDR and CDR2 SFDVKD. This CDR3 has 13 amino acids.

The genes are TRBV7-9 and TRBJ1-3; TCRdb proposes TRBD1, but this gene call is untestable without DNA. Per the germline V gene, CDR1 is SEHNR and CDR2 is FQNEAQ (reference sequence). This CDR3 is 16 amino acids long. CDR3 sequence reads: CASSLDPDWAGNTIYF.

CDR3 sequence: CASSWFGLYNEQFF. The V gene is TRBV12-3 or TRBV12-4, the J gene TRBJ2-1. The CDR3 consists of 14 residues.

V usage is TRBV15 and J usage is TRBJ1-1. CDR3 length equals 12 residues. Per germline, CDR1 LNHNV and CDR2 YYDKDF (reference sequence). Here the CDR3 reads CATSRARTEAFF. Looking up the rest from reference TRBV15 and TRBJ1-1 gives the full variable domain: DAMVIQNPRYQVTQFGKPVTLSCSQTLNHNVMYWYQQKSSQAPKLLFHYYDKDFNNEADTPDNFQSRRPNTSFCFLDIRSPGLGDTAMYLCATSRARTEAFFGQGTRLTVV.

The chain employs TRBV4-1 and TRBJ2-1; without DNA, the TCRdb call of TRBD2 cannot be checked. Germline CDR1 and CDR2: MGHRA and YSYEKL. The CDR3 is 17 amino acids. The CDR3 here is CASSQDSTGGIYNEQFF.

The CDR3 reads CSARDVSGTSGSYEQYF. The V gene is TRBV20-1, the J gene TRBJ2-7; the TCRdb D gene call, TRBD2, has no DNA to confirm it. This CDR3 is 17 amino acids long. Germline V gene data show CDR1 as DFQATT and CDR2 as SNEGSKA (reference sequence).

The chain is built from TRBV25-1 and TRBJ2-7; TCRdb outputs TRBD2, but without DNA this stays unchecked. Germline-derived CDR1 and CDR2 are MGHDK and SYGVNS. The CDR3 is 15 residues long. CDR3 region: CASSEYCDPPCEQYF.

The genes are TRBV19 and TRBJ1-2; TCRdb outputs TRBD1, but without DNA this stays unchecked. The CDR3 is made up of 15 amino acids. The germline V gene has CDR1 LNHDA and CDR2 SQIVND (reference sequence). This chain's CDR3 is CASSRIGTGLYGYTF.